A single sample is the source of the 27 T cell receptor beta chains below, sequenced in a study of shared clonotypes between healthy human individuals. Clones were sequenced by immunoSEQ multiplex PCR, and TCRdb holds only the in-frame ones, with some missing. The sample has more than 1.2 million clones, just under 99% seen once. The source material was naive CD4+ T cells sorted from blood. This sample's subset: CD45RA+ positively selected. These receptor sequences come from a man aged 25 to 45 in good health.

The chain recombines TRBV9 with TRBJ2-2; D ambiguous. V was trimmed by 3 bases and J by 0 bases, leaving 9 bases between them. Germline V gives CDR1 SGDLS, CDR2 YYNGEE. The CDR3 runs to 15 residues. CDR3 bases: TGTGCCAGCAGCGGACACCTCTCGAACACCGGGGAGCTGTTTTTT. Protein: CASSGHLSNTGELFF. Drawing the rest from reference TRBV9 and TRBJ2-2, the complete variable domain is DSGVTQTPKHLITATGQRVTLRCSPRSGDLSVYWYQQSLDQGLQFLIQYYNGEERAKGNILERFSAQQFPDLHSELNLSSLELGDSALYFCASSGHLSNTGELFFGEGSRLTVL.

The CDR3 here is CASSFSAPGTEYGYTF. Here the CDR3 DNA reads TGTGCCAGCAGTTTTTCGGCACCAGGTACCGAATATGGCTACACCTTC. The rearrangement uses TRBV28 and TRBJ1-2; D not resolved. The V end was cut by 3 bases, the J end by 5 bases, with 19 bases between. The CDR3 sequence is 16 residues long. Germline V lookup: CDR1 MDHEN, CDR2 SYDVKM.

This sequence joins TRBV7-9 and TRBJ1-2, with D possibly matching TRBD1 (5 bases). The CDR3 is made up of 14 amino acids. Trimming removed 2 bases at V and 2 bases at J, with 9 bases between. Germline V gene sequence: CDR1 SEHNR, CDR2 FQNEAQ (reference sequence). The CDR3, as DNA: TGTGCCAGCAGCTTACTGGGGGGGAACTATGGCTACACCTTC. Protein sequence: CASSLLGGNYGYTF.

The V call is TRBV11-2, the J call TRBJ1-4; D is undetermined. Germline-derived CDR1 and CDR2 are SGHAT and FQNNGV. This CDR3 has 16 amino acids. With 0 bases removed from V and 3 bases from J, the gap between germline ends came to 11 bases. Written as DNA, the CDR3 is TGTGCCAGCAGCTTAGATCATTGGCAAGCTAATGAAAAACTGTTTTTT. Translating gives CASSLDHWQANEKLFF.

The J gene is TRBJ2-1, the V gene TRBV5-4, with a possible D match to TRBD1 (6 bases). This CDR3 has 16 amino acids. V dropped 0 bases and J dropped 10 bases, with 20 bases sitting between them. The germline gives CDR1 SGHNT, CDR2 YYREEE (reference sequence). The CDR3 protein is CASSLAPGASQGEQFF. CDR3 DNA: TGTGCCAGCAGCTTGGCTCCTGGGGCAAGTCAGGGGGAGCAGTTCTTC.

The chain couples TRBV5-5 to TRBJ2-1; D remains ambiguous. Between the trimmed V and J ends, which lost 0 bases and 8 bases, there was a span of 9 bases. Germline V gives CDR1 SGHKS, CDR2 YYEKEE (reference sequence). The CDR3 is 13 residues long. CDR3 sequence (DNA): TGTGCCAGCAGCTTGGTCGCGGTAGATGAGCAGTTCTTC. Translated, it gives CASSLVAVDEQFF.

The CDR3 reads CASSLITGTGFSSGANVLTF. The CDR3, as DNA: TGTGCCAGCAGTCTCATAACCGGGACAGGATTTTCCTCTGGGGCCAACGTCCTGACTTTC. The rearrangement uses TRBV28 and TRBJ2-6, with 8 bases that match TRBD1. Trimming took 5 bases from V and 0 from J; bases not matched to a gene: 15. Germline lookup yields CDR1 MDHEN and CDR2 SYDVKM. This CDR3 is built from 20 residues.

This chain joins TRBV18 and TRBJ2-7; D unresolved. This CDR3 region has 14 residues. Per germline, CDR1 KGHSH and CDR2 LQKENI. The V and J ends lost 0 bases and 2 bases respectively, with 8 bases between them. CDR3 nucleotides: TGTGCCAGCTCACCACCTATAACGACCTACGAGCAGTACTTC. Amino acid sequence: CASSPPITTYEQYF.

This chain connects TRBV19 to TRBJ2-2, with 11 bases identical to TRBD2. Germline trimming cut 4 bases from V and 4 bases from J; bases unmatched to any gene: 5. The length of the CDR3 is 16 residues. Germline CDR1 and CDR2: LNHDA and SQIVND (reference sequence). CDR3 amino acids: CASSNTGTSGTGELFF. CDR3 in DNA: TGTGCCAGTAGTAATACCGGGACTAGCGGCACCGGGGAGCTGTTTTTT.

The V call is TRBV6-5, the J call TRBJ2-1, with D possibly matching TRBD2 (5 bases). V was trimmed by 5 bases and J by 5 bases, leaving 16 bases between them. The CDR3 loop spans 15 amino acids. Germline V CDR1 and CDR2: MNHEY, SVGAGI. CDR3 DNA: TGTGCCAGCAGTAAAGGGCGTCGGGAACACAATGAGCAGTTCTTC. Amino acid sequence: CASSKGRREHNEQFF.

V and J are TRBV11-3 and TRBJ2-3; D could derive from TRBD1 or TRBD2 (5 bases each). This CDR3 has 14 amino acids. The germline V gene encodes CDR1 SGHNT and CDR2 YENEEA. V was pared by 5 bases and J by 0 bases, with 9 bases between. CDR3 coding DNA: TGTGCCAGCAGCCGGGACCCTAGCACAGATACGCAGTATTTT. This gives the protein CASSRDPSTDTQYF.

The chain uses TRBV18 and TRBJ2-3; TRBD2 aligns across 7 bases. The ends lost 6 bases at V and 4 bases at J; junction bases unmatched: 13. The CDR3 length is 16 residues. In germline, CDR1 is KGHSH, CDR2 LQKENI. This CDR3 reads CASSENGGSSADTQYF. Written as DNA, the CDR3 is TGTGCCAGCTCGGAGAACGGCGGGAGCAGCGCAGATACGCAGTATTTT.

The gene calls are TRBV28 and TRBJ1-2, with D perhaps TRBD1 (5 bases). The CDR3 covers 11 residues. CDR1 and CDR2 from the germline V gene are MDHEN and SYDVKM. For the CDR3, the DNA is TGTGTAGTCAGGGAGACCTATGGCTACACCTTC. Its translation is CVVRETYGYTF.

J is TRBJ2-7 and V is TRBV30; TRBD2 matches 8 bases. The CDR3 has 13 residues. Germline CDR1 and CDR2: GTSNPN and SVGIG (reference sequence). Losses at the gene ends were 8 bases for V and 3 bases for J; bases not matched to a gene: 9. The CDR3 is CAGGRLAGYEQYF. The CDR3 DNA reads TGTGCCGGGGGGAGGCTAGCGGGCTACGAGCAGTACTTC.

The chain couples TRBV5-1 to TRBJ2-5; possibly TRBD1 or TRBD2 for D (5 bases each). The last part of the DNA fits TRBJ2-7 better; the J call may be wrong. The CDR3 length is 15 residues. The germline V gene has CDR1 SGHRS and CDR2 YFSETQ. This CDR3 reads CASSPFDERGYEQYF. The CDR3, as DNA: TGCGCCAGCAGCCCTTTCGATGAGAGGGGCTACGAGCAGTACTTC.

The V gene is TRBV7-9, the J gene TRBJ1-4, with D hard to call. This CDR3 contains 15 residues. Germline CDR1 SEHNR, CDR2 FQNEAQ (reference sequence). The V and J ends lost 0 bases and 8 bases respectively, with 13 bases between them. CDR3 sequence: CASSLAGTVSEKLFF. The CDR3 nucleotides are TGTGCCAGCAGCTTAGCGGGAACAGTTTCGGAAAAACTGTTTTTT.

J is TRBJ1-5 and V is TRBV2; 9 nucleotides align to TRBD1. Germline V gene sequence: CDR1 SNHLY, CDR2 FYNNEI. The CDR3 spans 18 residues. J lost 0 bases, V lost 1 base, and 7 bases had no gene match. CDR3 loop: CASSEGTGVMYSNQPQHF. The CDR3 bases are TGTGCCAGCAGTGAAGGGACAGGGGTCATGTATAGCAATCAGCCCCAGCATTTT.

The chain employs TRBV6-5 and TRBJ1-4; maybe TRBD1 (5 bases). Germline CDR1 is MNHEY and CDR2 is SVGAGI. The CDR3 totals 13 residues. V lost 1 base, J lost 8 bases, and 8 bases lay in between. CDR3 sequence reads: CASSYLGEEKLFF. Written as DNA, the CDR3 is TGTGCCAGCAGTTACTTGGGGGAGGAAAAACTGTTTTTT.

The chain carries TRBV5-1 and TRBJ1-2; 7 bases are a match to TRBD1. The germline V gene has CDR1 SGHRS and CDR2 YFSETQ. The CDR3 has 14 residues. Trimming took 0 bases from V and 8 from J; bases not matched to a gene: 7. The CDR3 DNA follows: TGCGCCAGCAGCTTGGAAACAGGGGCACGGGGCTACACCTTC. It codes for CASSLETGARGYTF.

J is TRBJ1-1 and V is TRBV18; D is possibly TRBD1 (5 bases). V was clipped by 2 bases and J by 0 bases, with 16 bases between them. Germline V gene sequence: CDR1 KGHSH, CDR2 LQKENI. CDR3 length: 17 amino acids. CDR3 bases: TGTGCCAGCTCACCATTGTCCGGACATCTCATGAACACTGAAGCTTTCTTT. Its protein is CASSPLSGHLMNTEAFF.

The chain couples TRBV7-3 to TRBJ2-6; the D call may be TRBD1 or TRBD2 (6 bases each). CDR1 SGHTA and CDR2 FQGTGA come from the germline V gene. The CDR3 length is 15 residues. Trimming took off 4 bases at V and 4 bases at J, with 11 bases between the two ends. The CDR3 DNA reads as TGTGCCAGCAGCTCGGGGGCGCACGGGGCCAACGTCCTGACTTTC. This translates into CASSSGAHGANVLTF.

In its sample, this clone was seen once. The chain carries TRBV5-1 and TRBJ1-1; 8 nucleotides match TRBD1. V lost 4 bases and J lost 4; bases outside the gene matches: 9. Per germline, CDR1 SGHRS and CDR2 YFSETQ. The CDR3 covers 15 residues. The CDR3 DNA is TGCGCCAGCAGCACGTCGACAGGGACAGGCACTGAAGCTTTCTTT. Translating gives CASSTSTGTGTEAFF.

This clone was seen a single time. This chain links TRBV27 with TRBJ1-1, with 12 bases that match TRBD1. Germline V CDR1 and CDR2: MNHEY, SMNVEV (reference sequence). CDR3 length equals 15 residues. V was clipped by 5 bases and J by 5 bases; unmatched bases: 6. The CDR3 DNA reads TGTGCCAGCAGTCCACGGGACAGGGGGCATACTGAAGCTTTCTTT. It specifies CASSPRDRGHTEAFF.

In regard to this clone: The sample contains more than one DNA sequence encoding this CDR3. The chain uses TRBV5-1 and TRBJ2-7; D assignment may be TRBD1 or TRBD2 (6 bases each). The CDR3 consists of 14 residues. Trimming shortened V by 0 bases and J by 3 bases, and 10 bases separated the two germline ends. Per the germline V gene, CDR1 is SGHRS and CDR2 is YFSETQ. DNA of the CDR3: TGCGCCAGCAGCTTGGCCGGGGGCAGCTACGAGCAGTACTTC. Protein: CASSLAGGSYEQYF. The full variable domain, with the rest looked up from reference TRBV5-1 and TRBJ2-7, is KAGVTQTPRYLIKTRGQQVTLSCSPISGHRSVSWYQQTPGQGLQFLFEYFSETQRNKGNFPGRFSGRQFSNSRSEMNVSTLELGDSALYLCASSLAGGSYEQYFGPGTRLTVT.

This clone appeared a single time. This chain uses TRBV5-1 with TRBJ2-7; 9 bases fit TRBD1. The CDR3 spans 14 residues. Per germline, CDR1 SGHRS and CDR2 YFSETQ. V lost 9 bases, J lost 3 bases, and 10 bases stayed unmatched. The CDR3 sequence: CATKSGTGYYEQYF. For the CDR3, the DNA is TGCGCCACCAAGAGCGGGACAGGGTACTACGAGCAGTACTTC. The full variable domain, with the rest looked up from reference TRBV5-1 and TRBJ2-7, is KAGVTQTPRYLIKTRGQQVTLSCSPISGHRSVSWYQQTPGQGLQFLFEYFSETQRNKGNFPGRFSGRQFSNSRSEMNVSTLELGDSALYLCATKSGTGYYEQYFGPGTRLTVT.

This sequence joins TRBV7-6 and TRBJ2-1; D is undetermined. The V gene lost 2 bases and the J gene lost 3 bases, with 5 bases spanning the gap. This CDR3 has 13 residues. Germline assignment: CDR1 SGHVS and CDR2 FNYEAQ. CDR3 bases: TGTGCCAGCAGCTTAACAAACTACAATGAGCAGTTCTTC. Protein product: CASSLTNYNEQFF.

This chain uses TRBV6-4 with TRBJ1-4, with 7 bases aligning to TRBD1. With V trimmed by 2 bases and J by 1 base, 7 bases remained unmatched. CDR1 is MRHNA and CDR2 is SNTAGT in the germline V gene. The CDR3 runs 17 residues. CDR3 nucleotides: TGTGCCAGCAGTGACGGCCGACAGGGCTTAACTAATGAAAAACTGTTTTTT. This encodes CASSDGRQGLTNEKLFF.